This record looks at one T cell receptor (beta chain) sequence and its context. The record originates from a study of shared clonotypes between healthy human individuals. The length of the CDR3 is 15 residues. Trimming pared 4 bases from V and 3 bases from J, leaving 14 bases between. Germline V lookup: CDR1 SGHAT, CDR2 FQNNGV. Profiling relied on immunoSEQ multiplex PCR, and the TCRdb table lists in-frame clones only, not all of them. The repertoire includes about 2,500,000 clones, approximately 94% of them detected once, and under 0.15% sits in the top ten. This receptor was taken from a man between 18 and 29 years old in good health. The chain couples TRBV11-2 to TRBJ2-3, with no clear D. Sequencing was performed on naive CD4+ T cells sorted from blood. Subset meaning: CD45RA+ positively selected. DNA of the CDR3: TGTGCCAGCAGCTATCAAACGAGCAGGACAGATACGCAGTATTTT. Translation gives CASSYQTSRTDTQYF.